Detailed here is one T cell receptor beta chain. This sample was taken from a study of T cell responses to AZD1222 COVID-19 vaccine. Sequencing was performed with immunoSEQ multiplex PCR; in TCRdb, only in-frame clones are kept and a portion is missing. The table shows more than 100,000 clones, with 75% to 85% occurring only once. The CDR3 sequence is 18 residues long. The chain combines TRBV7-5 with TRBJ2-7; whether TRBD1, the table's D call, matches the DNA was not checked. TRBV7-5 is assigned pseudogene status. The sequence came from an adult who received the MenACWY meningococcal vaccine as a control. The sample here was peripheral blood, taken 28 days after the second dose of the MenACWY control vaccine. CDR3 in DNA: TGTGTCAGAAGCTTAGGGACAGGCTACTTTTACAGCTCCTACGAGCAGTACGTC. Its protein is CVRSLGTGYFYSSYEQYV.